This T cell receptor (beta chain) is drawn from a study of glioma-infiltrating T cells. This CDR3 has 13 amino acids. Germline lookup yields CDR1 DFQATT and CDR2 SNEGSKA (reference sequence). As concerns this clonotype: Its antigen is unknown. Germline is not matched at one junction end, which may reflect a read error.

Points from the study as a whole: Only very few CDR3 sequences appeared in both tissue and blood. Gliomas, especially low-grade, showed above-expected tissue-blood divergence; non-neoplastic patients showed below.

Amplification of TCR alpha and beta CDR3 regions from RNA used iRepertoire nested multiplex PCR. One-step reverse transcription and amplification started from around 100-400 ng of tissue mRNA or PBMC total RNA. Each CDR3 protein gets one entry after TCRdb re-called the multiplex PCR reads with MiXCR. Of around 170,000 distinct CDR3 sequences detected, under 55% appear once; the ten largest clones hold over 4%. Sequenced input: glioma tissue, nonneoplastic brain tissue, or PBMCs (not recorded which). This clonotype was sampled from a human donor with low-grade glioma or glioblastoma, undergoing nonglioma brain surgery, or in good health (not recorded which). The chain recombines TRBV20-1 with TRBJ2-1, with D possibly being TRBD2 (6 bases). The DNA for the CDR3 is TGCATTGCGGAGGGACTTTATTACAATGATCAGTTCTTC. Its translation: CIAEGLYYNDQFF.